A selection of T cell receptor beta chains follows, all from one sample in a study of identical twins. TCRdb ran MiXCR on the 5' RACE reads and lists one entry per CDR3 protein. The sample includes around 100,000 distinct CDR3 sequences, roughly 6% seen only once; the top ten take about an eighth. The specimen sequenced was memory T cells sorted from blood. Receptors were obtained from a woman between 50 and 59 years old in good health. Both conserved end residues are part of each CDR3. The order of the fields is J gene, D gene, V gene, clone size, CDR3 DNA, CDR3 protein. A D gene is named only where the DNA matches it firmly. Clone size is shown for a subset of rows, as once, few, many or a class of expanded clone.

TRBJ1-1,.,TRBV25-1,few,TGTGCCAGCAGGTCCGTCGGCACTGAAGCTTTCTTT,CASRSVGTEAFF
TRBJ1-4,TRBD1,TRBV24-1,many,TGTGCCACCAGTGACGCCGGGACAGGGGGCCGGTCTAATGAAAAACTGTTTTTT,CATSDAGTGGRSNEKLFF
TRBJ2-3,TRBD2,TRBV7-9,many,TGTGCCAGCATCAAGACTAGCGGGAAGGCAGATACGCAGTATTTT,CASIKTSGKADTQYF
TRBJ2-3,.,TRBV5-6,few,TGTGCCAGCAGCGCTGGGACCCCAAGCACAGATACGCAGTATTTT,CASSAGTPSTDTQYF
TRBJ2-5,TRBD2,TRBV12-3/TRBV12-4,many,TGTGCCAGCAGTCAAATAGCGGGCGAGACCCAGTACTTC,CASSQIAGETQYF
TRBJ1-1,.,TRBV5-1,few,TGCGCCAGCAGCCCCAGGACTACAGGGACGAACACTGAAGCTTTCTTT,CASSPRTTGTNTEAFF
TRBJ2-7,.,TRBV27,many,TGTGCCAGCAGGGACCACACCAGACCGAACGAGCAGTACTTC,CASRDHTRPNEQYF
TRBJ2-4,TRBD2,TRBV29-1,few,TGCAGCGTTGAAGAAGTTAGCGGGAGGGCCGGCATTCAGTACTTC,CSVEEVSGRAGIQYF
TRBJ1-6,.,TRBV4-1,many,TGCGCCAGCAGCCTACCCAATTCACCCCTCCACTTT,CASSLPNSPLHF
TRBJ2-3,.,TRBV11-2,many,TGTGCCAGCAGCTTTGGAGTCCCAAGCGCTACGCAGTATTTT,CASSFGVPSATQYF
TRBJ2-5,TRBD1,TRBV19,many,TGTGCCAGTAGCGGTGGGACAGCCCAAGAGACCCAGTACTTC,CASSGGTAQETQYF
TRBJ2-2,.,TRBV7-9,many,TGTGCCAGCGTGAACGGGGCCACCGGGGAGCTGTTTTTT,CASVNGATGELFF
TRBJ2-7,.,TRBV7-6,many,TGTGCCAGCAGCTCCCCCGCAGCACTCGAGCAGTACTTC,CASSSPAALEQYF
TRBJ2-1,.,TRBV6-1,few,TGTGCCAGCAGTCCTCGGGCCGGAAGGGATGAGCAGTTCTTC,CASSPRAGRDEQFF
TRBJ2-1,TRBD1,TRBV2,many,TGTGCCAGCAGTATACAGGGGATGAATGAGCAGTTCTTC,CASSIQGMNEQFF
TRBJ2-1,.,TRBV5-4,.,TGTGCCAGCTCCCCCCGGTCTCTCCCCAATGAGCTGTTCTTC,CASSPRSLPNELFF
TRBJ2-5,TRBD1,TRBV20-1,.,TGCAGTGCCGCCTCCGGGACAGAAGGGGAGACCCAGTACTTC,CSAASGTEGETQYF
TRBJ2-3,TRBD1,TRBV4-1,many,TGCGCCAGCAGCCAGCAGGGGGTCAGCACAGATACGCAGTATTTT,CASSQQGVSTDTQYF
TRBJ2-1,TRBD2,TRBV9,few,TGTGCCAGCAGCGTAGAAGGCGGGAGGGGCACCTACAATGAGCAGTTCTTC,CASSVEGGRGTYNEQFF
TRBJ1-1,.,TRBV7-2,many,TGTGCCAGCAGCTTTGGGGCTGGAAACACTGAAGCTTTCTTT,CASSFGAGNTEAFF
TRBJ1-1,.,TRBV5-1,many,TGCGCCAGCAAAGAGCTGAACACTGAAGCTTTCTTT,CASKELNTEAFF
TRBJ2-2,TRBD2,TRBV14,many,TGTGCCAGCAGCCGACTAGCGGGACTCAACACCGGGGAGCTGTTTTTT,CASSRLAGLNTGELFF
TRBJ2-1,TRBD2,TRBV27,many,TGTGCCAGCAGTATCATACTAGCGGGAGGGCCTTATGAGCAGTTCTTC,CASSIILAGGPYEQFF
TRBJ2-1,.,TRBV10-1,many,TGCGCCAGCAGTGAGTCTGGGACACTTCTGGAGTTCTTC,CASSESGTLLEFF
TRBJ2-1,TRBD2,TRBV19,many,TGTGCCAGTTCCATGCCCCCAGCGGGAGGGTACAATGAGCAGTTCTTC,CASSMPPAGGYNEQFF
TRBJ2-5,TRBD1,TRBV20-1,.,TGCAGTGCCGGACAGGCGACCCAAGAGACCCAGTACTTC,CSAGQATQETQYF
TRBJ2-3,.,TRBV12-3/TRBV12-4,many,TGTGCCAGCCGGCCGGGGGTGGGAGATACGCAGTATTTT,CASRPGVGDTQYF
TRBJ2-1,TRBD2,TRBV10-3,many,TGTGCCATCAGTGACAAACTAGCGGGAGGGGGGAATGAGCAGTTCTTC,CAISDKLAGGGNEQFF
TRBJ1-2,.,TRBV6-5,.,TGTGCCAGCAGCCTTAGTTGGGGGACCTATGGCTACACCTTC,CASSLSWGTYGYTF
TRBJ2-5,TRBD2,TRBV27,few,TGTGCCTCCAAACCCCAGGCGGGAGGGTTAGAGACCCAGTACTTC,CASKPQAGGLETQYF
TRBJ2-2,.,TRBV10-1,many,TGCGCCAGCAGCAGGGGATCCGGGGAGCTGTTTTTT,CASSRGSGELFF
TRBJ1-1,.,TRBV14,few,TGTGCCAGCAGCCCCGGGGGGACCAGCGCTTTCTTT,CASSPGGTSAFF
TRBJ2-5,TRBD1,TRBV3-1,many,TGTGCCAGCAGCCCCGTGACAGGGGGAGGAGAGACCCAGTACTTC,CASSPVTGGGETQYF
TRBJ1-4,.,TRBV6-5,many,TGTGCCAGCAGCCACGGGCAAAAACTGTTTTTT,CASSHGQKLFF
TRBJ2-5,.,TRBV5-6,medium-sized,TGTGCCAGCAGCTTGTACTCATTGGGGACCCAGTACTTC,CASSLYSLGTQYF
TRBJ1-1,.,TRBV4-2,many,TGTGCCAGCAGCTTATCCAACCGTGGGGACACTGAAGCTTTCTTT,CASSLSNRGDTEAFF
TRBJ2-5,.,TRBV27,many,TGTGCCAGCAGCCATGGGAGAACGGAGACCCAGTACTTC,CASSHGRTETQYF
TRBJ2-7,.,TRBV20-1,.,TGCAGTGCTAGAAATTTGGCCGCTATTTCCTACGAGCAGTACTTC,CSARNLAAISYEQYF
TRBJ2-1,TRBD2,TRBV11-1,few,TGTGCCAGCAGTGGGACTAGCGGGAGATCCGGTGAGCAGTTCTTC,CASSGTSGRSGEQFF
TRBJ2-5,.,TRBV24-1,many,TGTGCCACCAGTGATACTAATCGAGAGTGGGAGACCCAGTACTTC,CATSDTNREWETQYF
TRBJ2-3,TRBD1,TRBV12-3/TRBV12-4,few,TGTGCCAGCAGCCTGGGACAGGGGGAGACAGATACGCAGTATTTT,CASSLGQGETDTQYF
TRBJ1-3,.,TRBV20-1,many,TGCAGTGCTAGGAAGGATGGAAACACCATATATTTT,CSARKDGNTIYF
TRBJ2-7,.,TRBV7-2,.,TGTGCCAGCAGCTTAGTTACCCAGGGGCAGTACTTC,CASSLVTQGQYF
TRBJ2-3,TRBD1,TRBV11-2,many,TGTGCCAGCAGCCGAGGGGGCCGTAGCACAGATACGCAGTATTTT,CASSRGGRSTDTQYF
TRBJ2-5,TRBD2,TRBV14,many,TGTGCCAGCAGTTATCTCGGACTAGCGGGGGAGACCCAGTACTTC,CASSYLGLAGETQYF
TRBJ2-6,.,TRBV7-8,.,TGTGCCAGCAGCTTAGGGGCCAGACCTGGGGCCAACGTCCTGACTTTC,CASSLGARPGANVLTF
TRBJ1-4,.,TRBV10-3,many,TGTGCCATCAGTGAGTCGGGAAATGAAAAACTGTTTTTT,CAISESGNEKLFF
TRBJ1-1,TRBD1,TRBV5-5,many,TGTGCCAGCAGCTTCCAGGGGGCGCGTGATGAAGCTTTCTTT,CASSFQGARDEAFF